The 22 T cell receptor beta chains given below trace back to one sample, sequenced in a study of blood T cell repertoires in COVID-19. Here immunoSEQ multiplex PCR was the method, and the copy in TCRdb shows in-frame clones only, minus some. The repertoire consists of roughly 200,000 clones, with about four fifths occurring once and the leading ten covering about 6.5%. Sequencing used peripheral blood. These TCRs come from a woman in her 40s with COVID-19, enrolled during active disease.

In DNA, the CDR3 is TGTGCCAGCAGTGAACCCCCAGGGCCCTACGAGCAGTACTTC. Translated, it gives CASSEPPGPYEQYF. The chain couples TRBV6-1 to TRBJ2-7, with a possible D match to TRBD1 (5 bases). CDR3 length equals 14 residues. Germline lookup yields CDR1 MNHNS and CDR2 SASEGT. V was pared by 2 bases and J by 2 bases, with 10 bases between.

The CDR3 DNA reads as TGTGCCAGCAGCCCCCCGGGTGGCGTATCTAGCACAGATACGCAGTATTTT. Protein: CASSPPGGVSSTDTQYF. The genes are TRBV13 and TRBJ2-3, with D unclear. Trimming shortened V by 5 bases and J by 0 bases, and 18 bases separated the two germline ends. CDR1 is PRHDT, CDR2 FYEKMQ, per germline (reference sequence). The CDR3 spans 17 residues.

This sequence joins TRBV19 and TRBJ1-4; the match to TRBD1 covers 7 bases. V was pared by 5 bases and J by 5 bases, with 5 bases of the junction left unmatched. The CDR3 extends over 14 amino acids. From germline, CDR1 is LNHDA and CDR2 SQIVND (reference sequence). For the CDR3, the DNA is TGTGCCAGTAGTTCGGGACAGCAGAATGAAAAACTGTTTTTT. Amino acids: CASSSGQQNEKLFF.

V usage is TRBV12-5 and J usage is TRBJ2-3; 10 nucleotides match TRBD2. CDR1 and CDR2 from the germline V gene are LGHNT and FRNRAP. This CDR3 comprises 19 residues. With 0 bases clipped from V and 5 bases from J, the junction kept 14 bases outside the gene matches. This CDR3 reads CASGLVSVGLAGAGDTQYF. CDR3 bases: TGTGCTAGTGGTTTGGTTTCGGTAGGGCTAGCGGGAGCGGGAGATACGCAGTATTTT.

V gene TRBV27 combines with J gene TRBJ1-2; D gene ambiguous. Germline-derived CDR1 and CDR2 are MNHEY and SMNVEV (reference sequence). This CDR3 comprises 15 residues. V was cut by 4 bases and J by 1 base, with 13 bases left in between. CDR3 amino acids: CASSSQKEGNYGYTF. CDR3 nucleotide sequence: TGTGCCAGCAGTTCTCAGAAGGAGGGTAACTATGGCTACACCTTC.

This clone was observed a single time. This chain connects TRBV7-2 to TRBJ1-6; no clear D gene. Trimming shortened V by 3 bases and J by 0 bases, and 3 bases separated the two germline ends. The germline V gene has CDR1 SGHTA and CDR2 FQGNSA. This CDR3 has 14 residues. The CDR3 here is CASSFGSYNSPLHF. The CDR3 nucleotides are TGTGCCAGCAGCTTCGGCTCCTATAATTCACCCCTCCACTTT.

CDR3 nucleotide sequence: TGTGCCAGCAGTCTCCAGGCTGGGGCTAATTCACCCCTCCACTTT. Translation gives CASSLQAGANSPLHF. This rearrangement joins TRBV27 to TRBJ1-6; D might be TRBD1 (5 bases). The V end was cut by 5 bases, the J end by 6 bases, with 14 bases between. This CDR3 is 15 amino acids long. CDR1 MNHEY and CDR2 SMNVEV come from the germline V gene (reference sequence).

V gene TRBV2 combines with J gene TRBJ1-5, with D hard to call. The CDR3 is 17 residues long. Germline V gene sequence: CDR1 SNHLY, CDR2 FYNNEI. The V end lost 0 bases, the J end lost 0 bases, and 12 bases lay between the germline ends. The CDR3 coding sequence is TGTGCCAGCAGTGAAGCGGTACAGAAAACTAGCAATCAGCCCCAGCATTTT. Translation gives CASSEAVQKTSNQPQHF.

In this sample, this clone turned up a few times. V and J are TRBV27 and TRBJ1-5; possibly TRBD1 for D (5 bases). The CDR3 sequence is 15 residues long. Trimming took off 5 bases at V and 7 bases at J, with 18 bases between the two ends. Germline V gives CDR1 MNHEY, CDR2 SMNVEV (reference sequence). The CDR3 reads CASSPWGRDGQPQHF. The CDR3, as DNA: TGTGCCAGCAGTCCCTGGGGCAGGGATGGGCAGCCCCAGCATTTT.

This chain joins TRBV5-1 and TRBJ1-1; D unclear. From germline, CDR1 is SGHRS and CDR2 YFSETQ. The V gene lost 3 bases and the J gene lost 1 base, with 10 bases spanning the gap. The CDR3 is made up of 14 amino acids. Written as DNA, the CDR3 is TGCGCCAGCAGCTGGCAAGCGGCGAACACTGAAGCTTTCTTT. Protein: CASSWQAANTEAFF.

CDR3 sequence reads: CATDTSGPYEQYF. In DNA, the CDR3 is TGTGCCACAGATACTAGCGGCCCCTACGAGCAGTACTTC. The chain employs TRBV2 and TRBJ2-7, with 8 bases aligning to TRBD2. The CDR3 length is 13 residues. V dropped 10 bases and J dropped 2; count of bases not matched to a gene: 7. From germline, CDR1 is SNHLY and CDR2 FYNNEI.

The chain recombines TRBV7-7 with TRBJ2-1; 10 bases map to TRBD2. V lost 3 bases to trimming and J lost 0 bases; unmatched junction nucleotides: 5. The CDR3 loop spans 17 amino acids. Germline values: CDR1 SSHAT, CDR2 FNYEAQ (reference sequence). CDR3 nucleotides: TGTGCCAGCAGCTTTTCCCCTAGCGGGAGCTCCTACAATGAGCAGTTCTTC. Its protein product is CASSFSPSGSSYNEQFF.

This clone was counted only a few times. The genes are TRBV6-4 and TRBJ1-6; D gene ambiguous. The V end lost 6 bases, the J end lost 4 bases, and 10 bases lay between the germline ends. The CDR3 has 14 amino acids. The germline V gene encodes CDR1 MRHNA and CDR2 SNTAGT. The CDR3 is CASSDRVYNSPLHF. DNA for the CDR3: TGTGCCAGCAGCGACCGGGTATATAATTCACCCCTCCACTTT.

CDR3 sequence: CASQPGGGETQYF. The CDR3 coding sequence is TGTGCCAGCCAACCCGGGGGGGGAGAGACCCAGTACTTC. The J gene is TRBJ2-5, the V gene TRBV7-7; 8 bases map to TRBD2. This CDR3 is 13 amino acids long. V trimming: 8 bases; J trimming: 4 bases; junction bases outside the gene matches: 6. Germline loops: CDR1 SSHAT, CDR2 FNYEAQ (reference sequence).

J is TRBJ1-1 and V is TRBV2, with D tentatively TRBD1 (6 bases). This CDR3 has 13 amino acids. Trimming shortened V by 9 bases and J by 0 bases, and 11 bases separated the two germline ends. CDR1 and CDR2 (germline): SNHLY, FYNNEI. The CDR3: CARTTGVNTEAFF. The CDR3 DNA follows: TGTGCCAGGACGACAGGAGTGAACACTGAAGCTTTCTTT. The full variable domain, with the rest looked up from reference TRBV2 and TRBJ1-1, is EPEVTQTPSHQVTQMGQEVILRCVPISNHLYFYWYRQILGQKVEFLVSFYNNEISEKSEIFDDQFSVERPDGSNFTLKIRSTKLEDSAMYFCARTTGVNTEAFFGQGTRLTVV.

This clone was picked up a small number of times. The chain links TRBV29-1 to TRBJ2-1; weak D call: TRBD2 (6 bases). CDR1 is SQVTM and CDR2 is ANQGSEA in the germline V gene. This CDR3 spans 13 amino acids. V shed 4 bases and J shed 6 bases, with 13 bases lying between them. The chain's CDR3 is CSVGRLEGNEQFF. The CDR3 nucleotides read TGCAGCGTTGGGAGACTGGAGGGCAATGAGCAGTTCTTC.

The chain couples TRBV3-1 (or the pseudogene TRBV3-2) to TRBJ2-3; TRBD2 matches at 9 bases. With V trimmed by 0 bases and J by 2 bases, 6 bases remained unmatched. Germline V CDR1 and CDR2: LGHDT, YNNKEL (reference sequence). This CDR3 spans 17 amino acids. This CDR3 reads CASSQDTTSGYTDTQYF. Written as DNA, the CDR3 is TGTGCCAGCAGCCAAGACACGACTAGCGGTTACACAGATACGCAGTATTTT.

This rearrangement joins TRBV7-2 to TRBJ2-1; 7 nucleotides match TRBD2. CDR1 is SGHTA and CDR2 is FQGNSA in the germline V gene. The V and J ends lost 1 base and 2 bases, in that order; junction bases with no gene match: 11. This CDR3 spans 18 amino acids. The CDR3: CASSLGGAGAIPYNEQFF. Here the CDR3 DNA reads TGTGCCAGCAGCTTAGGAGGCGCGGGAGCTATCCCCTACAATGAGCAGTTCTTC. Variable domain in full (rest from reference TRBV7-2 and TRBJ2-1): GAGVSQSPSNKVTEKGKDVELRCDPISGHTALYWYRQSLGQGLEFLIYFQGNSAPDKSGLPSDRFSAERTGGSVSTLTIQRTQQEDSAVYLCASSLGGAGAIPYNEQFFGPGTRLTVL.

Written as DNA, the CDR3 is TGCACCGCCAAACACCCCGCGGGGGAAAAACTGTTTTTT. It translates to CTAKHPAGEKLFF. The chain combines TRBV29-1 with TRBJ1-4; D ambiguous. This CDR3 region has 13 residues. Germline V gene data show CDR1 as SQVTM and CDR2 as ANQGSEA.

CDR3 sequence: CASSRAGRGATDTQYF. The CDR3 DNA reads TGTGCCAGCAGTAGGGCTGGGCGGGGGGCCACAGATACGCAGTATTTT. The J gene is TRBJ2-3, the V gene TRBV2; 8 bases align to TRBD2. This CDR3 spans 16 amino acids. J gave up 2 bases and V 5 bases, and 9 bases lay outside the gene matches. Germline V gene data show CDR1 as SNHLY and CDR2 as FYNNEI.

This clone was seen only a few times. The chain combines TRBV3-1 (or the pseudogene TRBV3-2) with TRBJ2-2, with 10 bases matching TRBD2. Per germline, CDR1 LGHDT and CDR2 YNNKEL (reference sequence). The V and J ends lost 4 bases and 5 bases, in that order; junction bases with no gene match: 13. The CDR3 covers 18 residues. In nucleotides, the CDR3 is TGTGCCAGCAGCCGACCCTCCAGCGGGGGGGCGAGTACCGGGGAGCTGTTTTTT. This encodes CASSRPSSGGASTGELFF.

The chain combines TRBV9 with TRBJ2-7; 8 bases align to TRBD1. CDR1 and CDR2 from the germline V gene are SGDLS and YYNGEE. There are 14 residues in the CDR3. The J segment lost 6 bases and the V segment lost 4 bases, leaving 9 bases of the junction unmatched. CDR3 bases: TGTGCCAGCAGCAGCACGGGACAGGCGGCCGAGCAGTACTTC. Its translation: CASSSTGQAAEQYF.